What follows describes a single T cell receptor beta chain. Its matching antigen is unknown. Other DNA sequences in this specimen translate into the identical CDR3. Sequenced material consisted of expressed TCRB transcripts (all of the isolated RNA was reverse transcribed). Data came from immunoSEQ multiplex PCR; TCRdb stores just in-frame clones and leaves some out. The sample holds about 150,000 clones, around a tenth seen once. The V end lost 6 bases, the J end lost 2 bases, and 11 bases lay between the germline ends. This CDR3 is built from 14 residues. Germline-derived CDR1 and CDR2 are SEHNR and FQNEAQ (reference sequence). This sample was included in a study of beta chain features in type 1 diabetes. Study context: Across every sample, approximately 110,000,000 sorted cells were examined in total.

Regarding the study as a whole: Lower insertion and higher deletion counts appeared at VDJ junctions in type 1 diabetes patients.

It was one heparinised blood draw, averaging roughly 120 mL, that each donor gave. This clonotype originated in a man aged 18 to 29 in good health. This chain joins TRBV7-9 and TRBJ1-5; D perhaps matches TRBD1 (5 bases). Source material: central memory CD4+ T cells from blood. CDR3 region: CASSRGGGNQPQHF. In nucleotides, the CDR3 is TGTGCCAGCAGTCGCGGGGGGGGCAATCAGCCCCAGCATTTT.